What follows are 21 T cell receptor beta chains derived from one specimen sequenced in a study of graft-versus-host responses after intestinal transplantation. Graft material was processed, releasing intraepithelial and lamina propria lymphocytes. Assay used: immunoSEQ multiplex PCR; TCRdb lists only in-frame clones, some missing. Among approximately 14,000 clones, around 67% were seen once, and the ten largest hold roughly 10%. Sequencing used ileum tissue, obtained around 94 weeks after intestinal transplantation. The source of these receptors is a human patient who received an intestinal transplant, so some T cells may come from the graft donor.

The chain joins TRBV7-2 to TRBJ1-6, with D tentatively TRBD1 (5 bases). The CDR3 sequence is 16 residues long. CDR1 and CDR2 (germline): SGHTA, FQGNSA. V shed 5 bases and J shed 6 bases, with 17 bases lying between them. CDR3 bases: TGTGCCAGCAGCCCAAGACAGAACCCGACTAATTCACCCCTCCACTTT. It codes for CASSPRQNPTNSPLHF.

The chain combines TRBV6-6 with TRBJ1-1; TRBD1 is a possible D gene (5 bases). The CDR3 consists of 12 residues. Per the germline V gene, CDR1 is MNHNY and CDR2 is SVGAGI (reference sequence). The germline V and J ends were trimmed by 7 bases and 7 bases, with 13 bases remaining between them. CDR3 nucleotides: TGTGCCAGCATTCAACGCCAGGGTGAAGCTTTCTTT. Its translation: CASIQRQGEAFF.

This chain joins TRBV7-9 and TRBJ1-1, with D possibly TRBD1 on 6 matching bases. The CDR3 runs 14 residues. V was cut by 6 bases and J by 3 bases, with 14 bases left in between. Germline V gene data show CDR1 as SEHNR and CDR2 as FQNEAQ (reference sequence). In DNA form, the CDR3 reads TGTGCCAGCAGACCAGGGGAGAGGGACACTGAAGCTTTCTTT. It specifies CASRPGERDTEAFF. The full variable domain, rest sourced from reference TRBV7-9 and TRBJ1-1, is DTGVSQNPRHKITKRGQNVTFRCDPISEHNRLYWYRQTLGQGPEFLTYFQNEAQLEKSRLLSDRFSAERPKGSFSTLEIQRTEQGDSAMYLCASRPGERDTEAFFGQGTRLTVV.

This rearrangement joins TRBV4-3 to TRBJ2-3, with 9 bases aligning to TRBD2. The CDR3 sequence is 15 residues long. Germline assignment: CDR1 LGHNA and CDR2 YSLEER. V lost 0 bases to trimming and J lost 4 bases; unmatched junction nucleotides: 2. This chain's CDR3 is CASSQERGGPDTQYF. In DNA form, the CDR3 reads TGCGCCAGCAGCCAAGAGCGGGGGGGCCCAGATACGCAGTATTTT.

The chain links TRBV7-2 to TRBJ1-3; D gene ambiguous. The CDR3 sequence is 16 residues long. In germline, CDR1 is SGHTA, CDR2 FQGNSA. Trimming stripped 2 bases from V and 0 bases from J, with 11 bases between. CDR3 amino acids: CASSLQTKSSGNTIYF. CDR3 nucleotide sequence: TGTGCCAGCAGCTTACAGACAAAGAGCTCTGGAAACACCATATATTTT.

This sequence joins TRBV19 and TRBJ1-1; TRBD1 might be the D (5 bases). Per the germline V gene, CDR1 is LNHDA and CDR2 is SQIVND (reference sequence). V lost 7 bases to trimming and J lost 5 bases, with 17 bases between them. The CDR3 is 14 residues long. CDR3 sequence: CASTSRGILTEAFF. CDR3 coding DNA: TGTGCCAGTACCAGTCGGGGGATCTTGACTGAAGCTTTCTTT. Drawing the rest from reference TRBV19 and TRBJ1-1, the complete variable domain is DGGITQSPKYLFRKEGQNVTLSCEQNLNHDAMYWYRQDPGQGLRLIYYSQIVNDFQKGDIAEGYSVSREKKESFPLTVTSAQKNPTAFYLCASTSRGILTEAFFGQGTRLTVV.

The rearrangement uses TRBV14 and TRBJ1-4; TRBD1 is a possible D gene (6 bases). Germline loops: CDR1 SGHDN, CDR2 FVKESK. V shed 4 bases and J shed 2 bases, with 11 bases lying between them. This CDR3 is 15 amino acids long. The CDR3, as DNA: TGTGCCAGCAGCCCTAGGGACACGACTAATGAAAAACTGTTTTTT. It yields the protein CASSPRDTTNEKLFF.

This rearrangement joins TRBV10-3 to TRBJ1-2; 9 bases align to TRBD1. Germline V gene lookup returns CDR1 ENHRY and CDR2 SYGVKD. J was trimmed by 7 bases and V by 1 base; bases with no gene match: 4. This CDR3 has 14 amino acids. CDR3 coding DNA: TGTGCCATCAGTGAGTGGGGACAGGGAGGTGGCTACACCTTC. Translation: CAISEWGQGGGYTF.

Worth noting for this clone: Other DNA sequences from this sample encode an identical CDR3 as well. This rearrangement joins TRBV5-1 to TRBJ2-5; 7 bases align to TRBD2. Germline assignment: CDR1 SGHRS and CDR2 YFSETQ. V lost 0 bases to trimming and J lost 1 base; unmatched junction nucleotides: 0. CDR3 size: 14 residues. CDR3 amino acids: CASSLAGGQETQYF. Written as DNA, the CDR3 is TGCGCCAGCAGCTTGGCGGGGGGCCAAGAGACCCAGTACTTC.

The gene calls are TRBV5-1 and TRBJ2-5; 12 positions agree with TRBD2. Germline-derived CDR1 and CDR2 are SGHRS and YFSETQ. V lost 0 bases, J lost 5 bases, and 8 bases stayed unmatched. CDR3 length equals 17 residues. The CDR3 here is CASSLVPSGGAVETQYF. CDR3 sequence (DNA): TGCGCCAGCAGCTTGGTCCCTAGCGGGGGGGCCGTTGAGACCCAGTACTTC.

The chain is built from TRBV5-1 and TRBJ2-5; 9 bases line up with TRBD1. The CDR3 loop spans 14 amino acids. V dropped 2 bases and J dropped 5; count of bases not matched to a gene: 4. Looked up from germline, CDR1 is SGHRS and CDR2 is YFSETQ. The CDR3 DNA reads TGCGCCAGCAGCTTACAGGGGGCGGAGGAGACCCAGTACTTC. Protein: CASSLQGAEETQYF. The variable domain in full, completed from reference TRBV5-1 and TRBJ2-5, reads KAGVTQTPRYLIKTRGQQVTLSCSPISGHRSVSWYQQTPGQGLQFLFEYFSETQRNKGNFPGRFSGRQFSNSRSEMNVSTLELGDSALYLCASSLQGAEETQYFGPGTRLLVL.

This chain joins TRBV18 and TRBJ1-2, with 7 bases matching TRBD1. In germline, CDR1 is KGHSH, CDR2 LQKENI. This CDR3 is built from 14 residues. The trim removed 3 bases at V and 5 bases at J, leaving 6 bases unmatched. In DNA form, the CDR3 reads TGTGCCAGCTCACCGGGGACAGAGTTTTATGGCTACACCTTC. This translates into CASSPGTEFYGYTF.

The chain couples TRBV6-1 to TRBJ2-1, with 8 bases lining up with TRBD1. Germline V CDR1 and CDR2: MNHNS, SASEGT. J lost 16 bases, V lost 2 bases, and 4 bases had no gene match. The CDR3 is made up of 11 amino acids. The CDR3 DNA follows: TGTGCCAGCAGTGAAAGGCAGGGGGCTTTCTTC. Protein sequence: CASSERQGAFF.

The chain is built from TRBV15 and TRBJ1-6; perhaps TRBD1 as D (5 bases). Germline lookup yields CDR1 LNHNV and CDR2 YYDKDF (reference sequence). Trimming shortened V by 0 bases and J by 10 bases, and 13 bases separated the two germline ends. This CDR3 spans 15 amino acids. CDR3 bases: TGTGCCACCAGCAGAGATTGGCAGGGCAAATCACCCCTCCACTTT. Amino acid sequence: CATSRDWQGKSPLHF.

The DNA for the CDR3 is TGTGCCAGCACTGATCCGACAGAAGATCCTATGAACACTGAAGCTTTCTTT. Translating gives CASTDPTEDPMNTEAFF. The V gene is TRBV2, the J gene TRBJ1-1; tentatively, D is TRBD1 (5 bases). The length of the CDR3 is 17 residues. Germline V lookup: CDR1 SNHLY, CDR2 FYNNEI. Trimming stripped 7 bases from V and 0 bases from J, with 21 bases between.

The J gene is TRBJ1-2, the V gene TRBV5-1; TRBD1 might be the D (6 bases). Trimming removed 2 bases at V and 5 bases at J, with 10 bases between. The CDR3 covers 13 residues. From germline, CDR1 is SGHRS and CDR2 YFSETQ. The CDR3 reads CASSFDGQYGYTF. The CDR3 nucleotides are TGCGCCAGCAGCTTTGACGGACAGTATGGCTACACCTTC.

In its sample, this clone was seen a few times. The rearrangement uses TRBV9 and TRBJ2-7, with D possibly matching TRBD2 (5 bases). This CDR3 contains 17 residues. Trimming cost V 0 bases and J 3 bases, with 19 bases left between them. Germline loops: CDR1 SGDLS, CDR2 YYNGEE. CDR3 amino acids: CASSVVAGRVLYYEQYF. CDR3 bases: TGTGCCAGCAGCGTAGTCGCGGGCCGGGTCTTATACTACGAGCAGTACTTC.

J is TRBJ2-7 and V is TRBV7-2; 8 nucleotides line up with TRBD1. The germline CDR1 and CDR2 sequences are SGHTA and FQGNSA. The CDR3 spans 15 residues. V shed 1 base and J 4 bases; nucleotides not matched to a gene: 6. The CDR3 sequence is CASSLVWTGSYEQYF. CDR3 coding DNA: TGTGCCAGCAGCTTAGTTTGGACAGGGTCGTACGAGCAGTACTTC.

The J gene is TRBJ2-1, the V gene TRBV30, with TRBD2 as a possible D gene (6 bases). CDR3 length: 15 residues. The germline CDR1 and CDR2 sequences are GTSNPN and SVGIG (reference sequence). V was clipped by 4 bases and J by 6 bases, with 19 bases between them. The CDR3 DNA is TGTGCCTGGACCTACCCCGGGACTCTTCTCAATGAGCAGTTCTTC. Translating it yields CAWTYPGTLLNEQFF. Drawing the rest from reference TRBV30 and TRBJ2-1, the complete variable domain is SQTIHQWPATLVQPVGSPLSLECTVEGTSNPNLYWYRQAAGRGLQLLFYSVGIGQISSEVPQNLSASRPQDRQFILSSKKLLLSDSGFYLCAWTYPGTLLNEQFFGPGTRLTVL.

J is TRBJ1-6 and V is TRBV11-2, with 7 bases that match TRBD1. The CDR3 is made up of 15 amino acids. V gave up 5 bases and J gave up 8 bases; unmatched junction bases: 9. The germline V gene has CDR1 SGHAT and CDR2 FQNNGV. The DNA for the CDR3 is TGTGCCAGCAGCACCGGGACAGCCCGGGATTCACCCCTCCACTTT. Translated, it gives CASSTGTARDSPLHF.

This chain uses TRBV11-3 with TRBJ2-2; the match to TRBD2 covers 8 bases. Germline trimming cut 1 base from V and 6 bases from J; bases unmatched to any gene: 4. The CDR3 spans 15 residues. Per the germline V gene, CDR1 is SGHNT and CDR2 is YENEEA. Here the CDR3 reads CASSLVGGGAGELFF. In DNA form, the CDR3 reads TGTGCCAGCAGCTTAGTCGGGGGGGGCGCCGGGGAGCTGTTTTTT.